This T cell receptor (beta chain) came from a study of blood T cell repertoires in COVID-19. At the level of the study: COVID-19 samples from acute and convalescent phases originated in the United States, Italy and Spain. T cells, B-cell-depleted T cells, or PBMCs provided the cDNA or gDNA that served as material.

The CDR3 has 17 amino acids. In germline, CDR1 is LGHNA, CDR2 YSLEER. V was clipped by 0 bases and J by 4 bases; unmatched bases: 8. The data were produced by immunoSEQ multiplex PCR, yet TCRdb's version contains in-frame clones alone and is incomplete. The sample holds 90,000 to 120,000 clones, over 60% seen once. This clone was counted only a few times. The V call is TRBV4-3, the J call TRBJ2-5; 10 positions match TRBD2. The specimen sequenced was peripheral blood. The TCR sequence derives from a man between 65 and 85 years old with acute or convalescent COVID-19. As DNA, the CDR3 is TGCGCCAGCAGCCAAGATCCAGCGGGGGGGCTACTAGAGACCCAGTACTTC. As protein: CASSQDPAGGLLETQYF.